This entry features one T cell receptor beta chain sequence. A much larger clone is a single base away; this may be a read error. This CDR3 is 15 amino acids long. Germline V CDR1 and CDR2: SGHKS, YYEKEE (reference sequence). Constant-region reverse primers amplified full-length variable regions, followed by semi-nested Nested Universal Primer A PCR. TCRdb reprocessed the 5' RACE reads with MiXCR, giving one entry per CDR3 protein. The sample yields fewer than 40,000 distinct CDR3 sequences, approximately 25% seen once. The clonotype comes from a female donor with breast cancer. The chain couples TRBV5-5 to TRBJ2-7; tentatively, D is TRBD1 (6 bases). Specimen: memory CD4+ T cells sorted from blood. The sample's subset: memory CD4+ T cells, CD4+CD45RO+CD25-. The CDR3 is CAGSPPDRWSYEQYF. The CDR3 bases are TGTGCCGGCAGCCCGCCCGACAGGTGGAGCTACGAGCAGTACTTC.